This T cell receptor (beta chain) comes out of a study of blood T cell repertoires in COVID-19. About the research overall: COVID-19 samples collected from the United States, Italy and Spain covered acute and convalescent phases. Sources were T cells, B-cell-depleted T cells, or PBMCs; the material itself was cDNA or gDNA.

Germline V gives CDR1 SGHTS, CDR2 YDEGEE. Germline trimming cut 5 bases from V and 7 bases from J; bases unmatched to any gene: 12. The CDR3 contains 16 residues. Source study methods: By means of reference gene primer amplification, nucleated cell counts were estimated. Sequencing was performed with immunoSEQ multiplex PCR; in TCRdb, only in-frame clones are kept and a portion is missing. The V and J calls and clone size were taken over from that table, and D and trimming were inferred from the DNA. Of about 440,000 clones in the sample, 88% are singletons; the top ten hold roughly an eighth. Enrolled during active infection, Seattle patients were then followed longitudinally.

Specimen: peripheral blood. The chain is built from TRBV5-8 and TRBJ1-5; 10 nucleotides align to TRBD1. This sequence originates from a woman aged 45 to 65 with COVID-19, enrolled during active disease. CDR3 amino acids: CASSPDRGTLRQPQHF. The CDR3 DNA follows: TGTGCCAGCAGTCCGGACAGGGGGACTTTGCGGCAGCCCCAGCATTTT.